The next 32 T cell receptor beta chains were all read from a single sample in a study of T cells in Graves' hyperthyroidism and ophthalmopathy. It was RNA transcripts that yielded the amplified TCR beta CDR3 regions. The study used the HTBI primer set for a first-round RT-PCR of the TCR CDR3. Each CDR3 protein is one row after TCRdb ran MiXCR on the multiplex PCR reads. The sample yields around 690,000 distinct CDR3 sequences, 15% to 20% seen once. Material: blood. The receptors were gathered from a man aged 45-65 years with Graves' hyperthyroidism.

The chain joins TRBV6-5 to TRBJ1-3, with D hard to call. Germline lookup yields CDR1 MNHEY and CDR2 SVGAGI. The germline V and J ends were trimmed by 4 bases and 3 bases, with 10 bases remaining between them. The CDR3 totals 14 residues. DNA of the CDR3: TGTGCCAGCAGTTCAATAGGGTTTGGAAACACCATATATTTT. As protein: CASSSIGFGNTIYF.

This clonotype was seen a few times. The rearrangement links TRBV11-2 to TRBJ2-2; D uncertain. The germline V gene has CDR1 SGHAT and CDR2 FQNNGV. The CDR3 sequence is 15 residues long. Trimming cost V 4 bases and J 5 bases, with 14 bases left between them. CDR3 sequence: CASSSGLERTGELFF. For the CDR3, the DNA is TGTGCCAGCAGCTCCGGCTTGGAGAGAACCGGGGAGCTGTTTTTT.

This clonotype was counted at least ten times. The junction shows a germline mismatch at one end, possibly a read error. This chain connects TRBV28 to TRBJ1-1, with TRBD1 identical over 9 bases. This CDR3 contains 16 residues. Germline loops: CDR1 MDHEN, CDR2 SYDVKM. CDR3 DNA: TGTGCCAGCAGTCCACGGGGACAGGGTACGTACACTGAAGCTTCCTTT. The encoded protein is CASSPRGQGTYTEASF.

The genes are TRBV6-1 and TRBJ2-3, with a possible D match to TRBD1 (6 bases). The V and J ends lost 6 bases and 1 base respectively, with 11 bases between them. There are 14 residues in the CDR3. Germline values: CDR1 MNHNS, CDR2 SASEGT. The CDR3 region has the DNA TGTGCCAGCAGACCGGGACATGGCACAGATACGCAGTATTTT. Translated, it gives CASRPGHGTDTQYF.

Points on this clonotype: Mismatch with germline at one junction end may stem from a read error. The chain has TRBV7-2 and TRBJ2-3; D is unresolved. This CDR3 has 13 amino acids. Per the germline V gene, CDR1 is SGHTA and CDR2 is FQGNSA. The CDR3 sequence is CASSPRSTDTLYF. The CDR3 DNA reads as TGTGCCAGCAGCCCCCGGAGCACAGATACGCTGTATTTT.

Many counts were recorded for this clonotype. The chain couples TRBV7-3 to TRBJ2-2, with unresolved D. CDR1 and CDR2 (germline): SGHTA, FQGTGA. This CDR3 comprises 17 residues. Trimming left V 11 bases short and J 3 bases short, with 25 bases between. The CDR3 is CAVYSVGPPSYTGELFF. CDR3 nucleotide sequence: TGTGCCGTCTACTCTGTGGGTCCACCCTCTTACACCGGGGAGCTGTTTTTT.

This clonotype was observed a few times. This chain uses TRBV28 with TRBJ2-1; no definite D call. V dropped 2 bases and J dropped 8 bases, with 22 bases sitting between them. CDR3 size: 17 residues. CDR1 and CDR2 from the germline V gene are MDHEN and SYDVKM. The CDR3 DNA sequence: TGTGCCAGCAGTTTAAGCTTGTCCGGGCCGAGCAACGATGAGCAGTTCTTC. This gives the protein CASSLSLSGPSNDEQFF.

The rearrangement uses TRBV7-2 and TRBJ2-1; weak D call: TRBD2 (6 bases). Germline V gene lookup returns CDR1 SGHTA and CDR2 FQGNSA. The V end was cut by 5 bases, the J end by 8 bases, with 22 bases between. There are 16 residues in the CDR3. The CDR3 loop reads CASSPLSGWPGDEQFF. For the CDR3, the DNA is TGTGCCAGCAGCCCCCTTAGCGGCTGGCCCGGGGATGAGCAGTTCTTC. Combining the CDR3 with reference TRBV7-2 and TRBJ2-1 gives the whole variable domain GAGVSQSPSNKVTEKGKDVELRCDPISGHTALYWYRQSLGQGLEFLIYFQGNSAPDKSGLPSDRFSAERTGGSVSTLTIQRTQQEDSAVYLCASSPLSGWPGDEQFFGPGTRLTVL.

The chain carries TRBV5-1 and TRBJ2-7; D unclear. The CDR3 has 12 amino acids. The germline V gene encodes CDR1 SGHRS and CDR2 YFSETQ. Deletions cut 7 bases from V and 2 bases from J, with 10 bases between. The CDR3: CASRAPTYEQYF. CDR3 coding DNA: TGCGCCAGCCGCGCGCCCACCTACGAGCAGTACTTC.

V and J are TRBV19 and TRBJ1-1; possibly TRBD1 for D (5 bases). Trimming stripped 9 bases from V and 8 bases from J, with 22 bases between. The CDR3 runs to 14 residues. The germline CDR1 and CDR2 sequences are LNHDA and SQIVND (reference sequence). The CDR3 is CASSLAREGLEAFF. CDR3 coding DNA: TGTGCCAGCAGTTTAGCCAGGGAAGGATTAGAAGCTTTCTTT.

Written as DNA, the CDR3 is TGTGCCATCAGTGAAGGGGGCGCGGTGAATGAAAAACTGTTTTTT. This gives the protein CAISEGGAVNEKLFF. V gene TRBV10-3 combines with J gene TRBJ1-4; 7 nucleotides agree with TRBD1. The CDR3 runs to 15 residues. J was trimmed by 5 bases and V by 3 bases; bases with no gene match: 6. The V gene's germline CDR1 is ENHRY and CDR2 SYGVKD.

This clonotype was seen ten or more times. The rearrangement joins TRBV5-1 to TRBJ1-4; 7 nucleotides match TRBD1. Per the germline V gene, CDR1 is SGHRS and CDR2 is YFSETQ. This CDR3 region has 15 residues. V was pared by 0 bases and J by 7 bases, with 6 bases of the junction left unmatched. As DNA, the CDR3 is TGCGCCAGCAGCTTGGGACAGGGAGGAGGTGAAAAACTGTTTTTT. Its protein is CASSLGQGGGEKLFF.

V and J are TRBV9 and TRBJ1-2, with D unresolved. In germline, CDR1 is SGDLS, CDR2 YYNGEE. Trimming took 0 bases from V and 5 from J, leaving 8 bases between them. The CDR3 sequence is 13 residues long. CDR3 protein: CASSVESGYGYTF. The CDR3 DNA is TGTGCCAGCAGCGTAGAGTCAGGATATGGCTACACCTTC.

This clonotype came up many times. The chain combines TRBV12-3 or TRBV12-4 with TRBJ2-7; 7 positions match TRBD1. After removal of 0 bases from V and 5 bases from J, the junction contained 4 bases not matched to a gene. This CDR3 spans 14 amino acids. The CDR3 loop is CASSLAGGFDEQYF. The CDR3 nucleotides read TGTGCCAGCAGTTTAGCAGGGGGCTTTGACGAGCAGTACTTC.

In its sample, this clonotype was seen a few times. V and J are TRBV7-9 and TRBJ2-1, with D maybe TRBD1 (6 bases). V was trimmed by 5 bases and J by 0 bases, leaving 17 bases between them. CDR3 length: 17 residues. Per the germline V gene, CDR1 is SEHNR and CDR2 is FQNEAQ (reference sequence). The CDR3 loop is CASSVERDRSSYNEQFF. CDR3 DNA: TGTGCCAGCAGCGTAGAACGTGACAGGAGCTCCTACAATGAGCAGTTCTTC.

This clonotype was detected only once. The rearrangement joins TRBV18 to TRBJ2-7; possibly TRBD2 for D (5 bases). CDR3 length equals 13 residues. The V gene's germline CDR1 is KGHSH and CDR2 LQKENI. The V end was cut by 5 bases, the J end by 5 bases, with 13 bases between. The CDR3 DNA reads as TGTGCCAGCTCATCAGCTTTCGGGGACGAGCAGTACTTC. Protein: CASSSAFGDEQYF.

Only a few counts were recorded for this clonotype. The chain combines TRBV11-3 with TRBJ2-7; D remains ambiguous. The V end lost 8 bases, the J end lost 1 base, and 12 bases lay between the germline ends. This CDR3 is 13 amino acids long. Looked up from germline, CDR1 is SGHNT and CDR2 is YENEEA. Here the CDR3 DNA reads TGTGCCAGCGGCCAAAGGGCTTCCTACGAGCAGTACTTC. Its translation is CASGQRASYEQYF.

This clonotype was seen many times. V usage is TRBV28 and J usage is TRBJ2-3; D unclear. V was cut by 6 bases and J by 5 bases, with 9 bases left in between. The CDR3 contains 12 residues. CDR1 is MDHEN and CDR2 is SYDVKM in the germline V gene. The chain's CDR3 is CASRFSGDTQYF. The CDR3 nucleotides are TGTGCCAGCAGGTTTTCGGGAGATACGCAGTATTTT.

This clonotype was counted a few times. One base away lies a much larger clone, so this may be a sequencing read error. V and J are TRBV6-1 and TRBJ2-7; 11 bases are shared with TRBD2. The CDR3 is 15 amino acids. From germline, CDR1 is MNHNS and CDR2 SASEGT. CDR3 coding DNA: TGTGCCAGAAGTGAAGCTAGCGGGAGGATCTACGAGCAGTACTTC. Its protein is CARSEASGRIYEQYF.

The chain recombines TRBV2 with TRBJ2-7, with 8 bases matching TRBD1. J gave up 2 bases and V 6 bases, and 12 bases lay outside the gene matches. From germline, CDR1 is SNHLY and CDR2 FYNNEI. The CDR3 is made up of 16 amino acids. CDR3 sequence reads: CASRFLWGQAPYEQYF. The CDR3 region has the DNA TGTGCCAGCAGGTTCTTATGGGGACAGGCGCCCTACGAGCAGTACTTC.

This clonotype was found many times. This chain uses TRBV15 with TRBJ2-1; TRBD1 matches 10 bases. This CDR3 has 15 residues. The germline V gene encodes CDR1 LNHNV and CDR2 YYDKDF (reference sequence). The J segment lost 6 bases and the V segment lost 4 bases, leaving 6 bases of the junction unmatched. This chain's CDR3 is CATSNDRGQGNEQFF. The CDR3 region has the DNA TGTGCCACCAGCAACGACAGGGGGCAAGGCAATGAGCAGTTCTTC.

V is TRBV10-3 and J is TRBJ2-2; no reliable D call. The CDR3 is 11 amino acids. Germline assignment: CDR1 ENHRY and CDR2 SYGVKD. The V gene lost 3 bases and the J gene lost 8 bases, with 4 bases spanning the gap. The CDR3 spells CAISDVGELFF. CDR3 in DNA: TGTGCCATCAGTGACGTTGGGGAGCTGTTTTTT.

The chain employs TRBV19 and TRBJ2-5; 9 nucleotides match TRBD1. V was pared by 7 bases and J by 5 bases, with 8 bases of the junction left unmatched. This CDR3 has 14 residues. CDR1 is LNHDA, CDR2 SQIVND, per germline (reference sequence). CDR3 amino acids: CASTGTGLGETQYF. CDR3 DNA: TGTGCCAGTACAGGGACAGGGTTGGGGGAGACCCAGTACTTC.

This clonotype has ten or more counts. V usage is TRBV20-1 and J usage is TRBJ2-7, with 9 nucleotides matching TRBD2. The germline V gene encodes CDR1 DFQATT and CDR2 SNEGSKA (reference sequence). The length of the CDR3 is 15 residues. The V gene end was trimmed by 0 bases and the J gene end by 0 bases; junction bases not matched to a gene: 3. The CDR3 DNA reads as TGCAGTGCTAGAGATAGCGGGGGCTTCTCCTACGAGCAGTACTTC. It is translated as CSARDSGGFSYEQYF.

The V gene is TRBV13, the J gene TRBJ2-1, with a possible D match to TRBD2 (7 bases). V was cut by 3 bases and J by 6 bases, with 15 bases left in between. This CDR3 spans 15 amino acids. Germline V gene data show CDR1 as PRHDT and CDR2 as FYEKMQ (reference sequence). This CDR3 is CASSLGVGGGNEQFF. The CDR3 bases are TGTGCCAGCAGCTTGGGTGTAGGGGGGGGCAATGAGCAGTTCTTC.

This sequence joins TRBV24-1 and TRBJ2-1; 11 nucleotides match TRBD1. Germline V gives CDR1 KGHDR, CDR2 SFDVKD. With 10 bases clipped from V and 9 bases from J, the junction kept 7 bases outside the gene matches. This CDR3 contains 13 residues. The CDR3 region has the DNA TGTGCCACGGGACAGGGGGGCTATGGTGAGCAGTTCTTC. It encodes CATGQGGYGEQFF.

This sequence joins TRBV5-5 and TRBJ2-3; no firm D call. Trimming stripped 2 bases from V and 0 bases from J, with 13 bases between. The CDR3 loop spans 16 amino acids. The germline gives CDR1 SGHKS, CDR2 YYEKEE (reference sequence). CDR3 bases: TGTGCCAGCAGCTTCCACCATGGGGTTAGCACAGATACGCAGTATTTT. Translating it yields CASSFHHGVSTDTQYF.

This CDR3 is CASSFKAVSGNTIYF. In DNA, the CDR3 is TGTGCCAGCAGCTTTAAAGCTGTCTCTGGAAACACCATATATTTT. The gene calls are TRBV7-9 and TRBJ1-3, with no clear D. CDR1 is SEHNR and CDR2 is FQNEAQ in the germline V gene (reference sequence). Trimming removed 3 bases at V and 0 bases at J, with 9 bases between. The CDR3 is 15 residues long. Together with reference TRBV7-9 and TRBJ1-3, the CDR3 gives the full variable domain: DTGVSQNPRHKITKRGQNVTFRCDPISEHNRLYWYRQTLGQGPEFLTYFQNEAQLEKSRLLSDRFSAERPKGSFSTLEIQRTEQGDSAMYLCASSFKAVSGNTIYFGEGSWLTVV.

This clonotype has ten or more counts. This chain links TRBV27 with TRBJ2-7; D ambiguous. The germline V gene encodes CDR1 MNHEY and CDR2 SMNVEV (reference sequence). The CDR3 loop spans 14 amino acids. The V end was cut by 4 bases, the J end by 1 base, with 11 bases between. The CDR3 sequence is CASSSVGRSYEQYF. CDR3 in DNA: TGTGCCAGCAGTTCGGTCGGGCGGTCCTACGAGCAGTACTTC.

This clonotype was found many times. J is TRBJ2-7 and V is TRBV7-2, with TRBD1 as a possible D gene (6 bases). The CDR3 contains 13 residues. Germline V gives CDR1 SGHTA, CDR2 FQGNSA. The V gene lost 6 bases and the J gene lost 3 bases, with 12 bases spanning the gap. CDR3 DNA sequence: TGTGCCAGCAGACTAAAGGGGGACTACGAGCAGTACTTC. Translation: CASRLKGDYEQYF.

This clonotype showed up many times. The rearrangement uses TRBV19 and TRBJ1-2; D gene ambiguous. Germline V gene sequence: CDR1 LNHDA, CDR2 SQIVND (reference sequence). This CDR3 has 13 residues. V dropped 2 bases and J dropped 6 bases, with 10 bases sitting between them. The CDR3, as DNA: TGTGCCAGTAGTATAACGATTCCCGATGGCTACACCTTC. Encoded protein: CASSITIPDGYTF.

This clonotype was seen at least ten times. The rearrangement uses TRBV18 and TRBJ2-1; 9 bases fit TRBD2. Germline V gene data show CDR1 as KGHSH and CDR2 as LQKENI. The CDR3 is 14 residues long. Trimming at V came to 4 bases and at J to 9 bases, leaving 7 bases not matched to a gene. The CDR3 sequence is CASSRLAETGEQFF. The DNA for the CDR3 is TGTGCCAGCTCACGACTAGCGGAGACGGGTGAGCAGTTCTTC. The whole variable domain, remainder taken from reference TRBV18 and TRBJ2-1, is NAGVMQNPRHLVRRRGQEARLRCSPMKGHSHVYWYRQLPEEGLKFMVYLQKENIIDESGMPKERFSAEFPKEGPSILRIQQVVRGDSAAYFCASSRLAETGEQFFGPGTRLTVL.